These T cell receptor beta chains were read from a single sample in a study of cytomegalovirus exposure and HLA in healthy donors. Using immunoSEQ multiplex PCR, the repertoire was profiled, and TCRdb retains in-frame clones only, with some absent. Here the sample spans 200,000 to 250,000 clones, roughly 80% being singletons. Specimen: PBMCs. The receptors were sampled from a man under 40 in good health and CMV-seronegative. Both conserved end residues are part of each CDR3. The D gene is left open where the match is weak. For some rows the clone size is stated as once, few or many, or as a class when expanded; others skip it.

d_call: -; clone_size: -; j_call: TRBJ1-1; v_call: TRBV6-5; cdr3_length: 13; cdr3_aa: CASSYSMNTEAFF; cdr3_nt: TGTGCCAGCAGTTACAGCATGAACACTGAAGCTTTCTTT
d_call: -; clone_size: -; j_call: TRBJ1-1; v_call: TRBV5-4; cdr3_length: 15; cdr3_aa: CASSLVGGRNTEAFF; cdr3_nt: TGTGCCAGCAGCTTGGTGGGCGGGAGGAACACTGAAGCTTTCTTT
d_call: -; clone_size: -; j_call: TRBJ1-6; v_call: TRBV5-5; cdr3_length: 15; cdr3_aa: CASSLGQLYNSPLHF; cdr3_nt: TGTGCCAGCAGCTTGGGACAGCTGTATAATTCACCCCTCCACTTT
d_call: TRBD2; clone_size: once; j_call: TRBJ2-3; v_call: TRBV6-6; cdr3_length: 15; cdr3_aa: CAGFWTSGGTDTQYF; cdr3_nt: TGTGCCGGTTTTTGGACTAGCGGGGGCACAGATACGCAGTATTTT
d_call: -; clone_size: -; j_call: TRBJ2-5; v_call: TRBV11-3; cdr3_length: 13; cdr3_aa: CASSLESGETQYF; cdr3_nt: TGTGCCAGCAGCTTAGAGTCCGGAGAGACCCAGTACTTC
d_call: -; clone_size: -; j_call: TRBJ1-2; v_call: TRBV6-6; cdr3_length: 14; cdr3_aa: CASSYSGQGHGYTF; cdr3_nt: TGTGCCAGCAGTTACTCTGGGCAGGGGCATGGCTACACCTTC
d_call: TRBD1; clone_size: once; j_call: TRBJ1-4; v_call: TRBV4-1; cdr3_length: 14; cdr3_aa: CANRGQGLNEKLFF; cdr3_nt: TGCGCCAACAGAGGACAGGGACTTAATGAAAAACTGTTTTTT
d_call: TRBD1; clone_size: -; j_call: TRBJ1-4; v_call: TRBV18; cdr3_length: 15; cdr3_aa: CASSRDRDRGEKLFF; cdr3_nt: TGTGCCAGCTCTCGGGACAGGGACCGCGGTGAAAAACTGTTTTTT
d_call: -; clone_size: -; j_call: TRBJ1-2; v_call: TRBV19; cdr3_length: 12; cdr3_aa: CAGQTPGYGYTF; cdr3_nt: TGTGCCGGCCAAACACCAGGGTATGGCTACACCTTC
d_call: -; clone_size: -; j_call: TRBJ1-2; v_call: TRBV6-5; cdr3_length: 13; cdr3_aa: CASSHDGGYGYTF; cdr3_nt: TGTGCCAGCAGCCACGACGGGGGGTATGGCTACACCTTC
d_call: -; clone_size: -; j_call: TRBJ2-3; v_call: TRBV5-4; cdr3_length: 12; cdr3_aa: CASRVPEGTQYF; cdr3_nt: TGTGCCAGCAGAGTACCAGAGGGTACGCAGTATTTT
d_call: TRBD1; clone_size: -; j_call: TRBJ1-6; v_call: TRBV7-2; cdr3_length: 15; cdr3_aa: CASGRTGGTYSPLHF; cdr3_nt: TGTGCCAGCGGAAGGACAGGGGGCACCTATTCACCCCTCCACTTT
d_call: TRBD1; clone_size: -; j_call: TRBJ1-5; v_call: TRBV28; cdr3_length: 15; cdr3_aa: CASSPRQGGNQPQHF; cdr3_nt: TGTGCCAGCAGTCCTCGACAGGGAGGCAATCAGCCCCAGCATTTT
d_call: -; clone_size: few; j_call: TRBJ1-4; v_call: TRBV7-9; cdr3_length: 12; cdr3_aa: CASSPPGDGLFF; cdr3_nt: TGTGCCAGCAGCCCGCCGGGGGACGGACTGTTTTTT
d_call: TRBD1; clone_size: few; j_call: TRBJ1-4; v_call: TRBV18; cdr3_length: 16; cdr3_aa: CASSPPRTGANEKLFF; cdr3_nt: TGTGCCAGCTCACCACCGCGGACAGGGGCTAATGAAAAACTGTTTTTT
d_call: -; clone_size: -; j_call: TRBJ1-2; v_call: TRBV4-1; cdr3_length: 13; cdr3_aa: CASSNDRVEGYTF; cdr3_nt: TGCGCCAGCAGCAATGATCGAGTGGAGGGCTACACCTTC
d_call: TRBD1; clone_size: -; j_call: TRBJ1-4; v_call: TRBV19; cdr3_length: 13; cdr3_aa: CASRTGRNEKLFF; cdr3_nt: TGTGCCAGCCGGACAGGGAGAAATGAAAAACTGTTTTTT
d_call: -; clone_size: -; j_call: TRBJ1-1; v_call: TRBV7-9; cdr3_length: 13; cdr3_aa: CASSLGGGTEAFF; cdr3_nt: TGTGCCAGCAGCTTAGGAGGGGGCACTGAAGCTTTCTTT
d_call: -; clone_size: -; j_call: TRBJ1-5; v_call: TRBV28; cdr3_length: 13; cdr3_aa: CASSPWSGQPQHF; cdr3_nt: TGTGCCAGCAGCCCCTGGTCGGGTCAGCCCCAGCATTTT
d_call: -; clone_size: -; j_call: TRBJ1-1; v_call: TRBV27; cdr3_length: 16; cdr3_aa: CASSFPRQIMNTEAFF; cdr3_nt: TGTGCCAGCAGTTTCCCCAGACAGATCATGAACACTGAAGCTTTCTTT
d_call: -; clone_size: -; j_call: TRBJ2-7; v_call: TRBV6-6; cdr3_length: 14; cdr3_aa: CASNGNRQVNEQYF; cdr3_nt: TGTGCCAGCAATGGGAACAGACAGGTCAACGAGCAGTACTTC
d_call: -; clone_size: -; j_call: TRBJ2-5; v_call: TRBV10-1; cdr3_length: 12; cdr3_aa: CATLRGYETQYF; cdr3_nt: TGCGCCACACTCCGGGGGTACGAGACCCAGTACTTC
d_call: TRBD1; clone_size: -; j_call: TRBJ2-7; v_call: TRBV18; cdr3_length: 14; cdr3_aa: CASSPGTGPYEQYF; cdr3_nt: TGTGCCAGCTCACCAGGGACAGGGCCCTACGAGCAGTACTTC
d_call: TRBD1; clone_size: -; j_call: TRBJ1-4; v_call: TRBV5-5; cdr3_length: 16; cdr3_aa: CASSPPGQGQGEKLFF; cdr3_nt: TGTGCCAGCAGCCCGCCGGGACAGGGACAAGGGGAAAAACTGTTTTTT
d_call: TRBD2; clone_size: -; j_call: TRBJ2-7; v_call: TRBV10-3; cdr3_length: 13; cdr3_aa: CAIRVTSSWEQYF; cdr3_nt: TGTGCCATCAGGGTGACTAGCTCTTGGGAGCAGTACTTC
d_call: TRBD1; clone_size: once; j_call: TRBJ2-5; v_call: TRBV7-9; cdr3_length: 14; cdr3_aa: CASSSGQGEETQYF; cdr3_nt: TGTGCCAGCAGCTCCGGACAGGGAGAAGAGACCCAGTACTTC
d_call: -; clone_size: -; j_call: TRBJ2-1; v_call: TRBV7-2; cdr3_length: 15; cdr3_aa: CASSLDSLRANEQFF; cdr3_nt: TGTGCCAGCAGCCTCGACAGCCTGAGAGCCAATGAGCAGTTCTTC